This T cell receptor (beta chain) was identified during a study of CD8 T cells in Susac syndrome. Study in general: Among the sequenced Susac syndrome patients, five or six had active disease while 8 or 9 were in remission.

This clonotype was seen more than once but under ten times. Its antigen is unidentified. Study-wide points: There was no clonal expansion in the CD4+ T cell repertoires of Susac syndrome.

Sequencing of TCR beta, carried out with a high-throughput approach, was applied to CD8+ and CD4+ T cells from the blood. Roughly 0.45 to 1 ug RNA was reverse transcribed with random hexamers. TCRdb re-called the immunoSEQ multiplex PCR reads through MiXCR, storing one row per CDR3 protein. The sample carries some 250,000 distinct CDR3 sequences, 90% to 96% recorded once. The CDR3 length is 14 residues. The V segment lost 6 bases and the J segment 5 bases; nucleotides outside the gene matches: 8. This TCR was recovered from a human donor with Susac syndrome. The J gene is TRBJ2-5, the V gene TRBV12-3 or TRBV12-4, with 8 nucleotides matching TRBD2. Sequenced sample: CD4+ T cells from PBMCs. The CDR3 DNA reads TGTGCCAGCAGACGGAGCGGGAGCGGCGAGACCCAGTACTTC. Residues: CASRRSGSGETQYF.